This T cell receptor (beta chain) was recovered during a study of cytomegalovirus exposure and HLA in healthy donors. Study conclusions and caveats: Earlier findings revealed that most TCR beta V segments proved productive either about 90% or about 30% of the time. Analysis performed later found 16,000 or so TCR beta sequences associated with HLA alleles at 0.05 false discovery rate. Excluded: some indistinguishable V segments such as TRBV6-2 and TRBV6-3.

Comments on this clone: The antigen remains unidentified.

V was pared by 7 bases and J by 1 base, with 4 bases of the junction left unmatched. CDR3 length: 14 amino acids. Germline CDR1 SGDLS, CDR2 YYNGEE. The PCR made use of 60 Vbeta and 13 Jbeta primers. Measured with immunoSEQ multiplex PCR; TCRdb has only the in-frame clones, and not every one. The sample carries around 150,000 clones, roughly 82% recorded once. Sequences were obtained from PBMCs. V gene TRBV9 combines with J gene TRBJ1-5, with 8 bases lining up with TRBD1. The source is a woman aged 50 to 60 in good health and CMV-seropositive. The CDR3 protein is CASGQGTSNQPQHF. CDR3 in DNA: TGTGCCAGCGGACAGGGAACGAGCAATCAGCCCCAGCATTTT.